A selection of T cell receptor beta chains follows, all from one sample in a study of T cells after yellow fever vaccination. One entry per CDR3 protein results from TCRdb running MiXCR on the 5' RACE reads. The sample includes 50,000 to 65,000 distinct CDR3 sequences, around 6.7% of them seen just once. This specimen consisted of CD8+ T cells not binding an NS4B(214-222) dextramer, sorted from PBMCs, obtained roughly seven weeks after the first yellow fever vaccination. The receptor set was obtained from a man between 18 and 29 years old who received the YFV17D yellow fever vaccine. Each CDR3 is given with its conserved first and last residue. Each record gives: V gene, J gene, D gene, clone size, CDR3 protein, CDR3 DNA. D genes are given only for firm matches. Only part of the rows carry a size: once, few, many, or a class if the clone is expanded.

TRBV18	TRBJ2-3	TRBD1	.	CASSSWNPRDRGEDTQYF	TGTGCCAGCTCATCATGGAATCCCCGGGACAGGGGAGAGGATACGCAGTATTTT
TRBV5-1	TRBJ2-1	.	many	CASSPGGLYNEQFF	TGCGCCAGCAGCCCGGGGGGCCTCTACAATGAGCAGTTCTTC
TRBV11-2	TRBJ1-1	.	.	CASKTTRGDVETEAFF	TGTGCCAGCAAGACGACGAGGGGGGACGTAGAAACTGAAGCTTTCTTT
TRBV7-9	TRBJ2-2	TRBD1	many	CASSFLSGQGTGELFF	TGTGCCAGCAGCTTCCTCTCGGGACAGGGGACGGGAGAGCTGTTTTTT
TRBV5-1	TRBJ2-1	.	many	CASSGARGRGEQFF	TGCGCCAGCAGCGGAGCGCGTGGGCGGGGTGAGCAGTTCTTC
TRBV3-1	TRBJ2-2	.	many	CASSQDENSGQGNTGELFF	TGTGCCAGCAGCCAAGACGAAAATTCCGGCCAGGGAAACACCGGGGAGCTGTTTTTT
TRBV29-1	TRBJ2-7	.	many	CSATSVDYEQYF	TGCAGCGCCACCTCCGTAGATTACGAGCAGTACTTC
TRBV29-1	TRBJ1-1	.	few	CSVWGRRGANTEAFF	TGCAGCGTTTGGGGGAGGAGGGGGGCGAACACTGAAGCTTTCTTT
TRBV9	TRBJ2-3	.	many	CASSVSGGLTSRDTQYF	TGTGCCAGCAGCGTATCCGGCGGATTGACGTCTCGGGATACGCAGTATTTT
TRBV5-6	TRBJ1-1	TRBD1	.	CASNYQGGILDAFF	TGTGCCAGCAACTATCAGGGGGGGATCTTGGATGCTTTCTTT
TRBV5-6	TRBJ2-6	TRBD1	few	CASRARDRSDSGANVLTF	TGTGCCAGCAGGGCAAGGGACAGAAGTGACTCTGGGGCCAACGTCCTGACTTTC
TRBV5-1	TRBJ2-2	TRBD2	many	CASSASGDNTGELFF	TGCGCCAGCAGTGCTAGCGGGGACAACACCGGGGAGCTGTTTTTT
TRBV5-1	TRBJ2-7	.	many	CASSLVGEQYF	TGCGCCAGCAGCTTGGTGGGCGAGCAGTACTTC
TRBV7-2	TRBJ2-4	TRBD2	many	CASSLAGTKKNIQYF	TGTGCCAGCAGCTTAGCCGGGACTAAAAAAAACATTCAGTACTTC
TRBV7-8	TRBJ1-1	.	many	CASSPRGNTEAFF	TGTGCCAGCAGTCCTAGGGGGAACACTGAAGCTTTCTTT
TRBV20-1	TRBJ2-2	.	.	CSASSQEYTGELFF	TGCAGTGCTAGTAGCCAAGAGTACACCGGGGAGCTGTTTTTT
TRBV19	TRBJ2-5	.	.	CASSYVLWKYRPMETQYF	TGTGCCAGTAGTTATGTACTTTGGAAGTACCGCCCGATGGAGACCCAGTACTTC
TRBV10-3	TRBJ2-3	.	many	CATLAYSTDTQYF	TGTGCCACGCTAGCATATAGCACAGATACGCAGTATTTT
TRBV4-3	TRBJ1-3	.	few	CASSQEATRGDTIYF	TGCGCCAGCAGCCAAGAAGCCACTCGGGGGGACACCATATATTTT
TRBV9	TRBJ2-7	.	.	CASSPGHEISYEQYF	TGTGCCAGCAGCCCCGGACACGAAATCTCCTACGAGCAGTACTTC
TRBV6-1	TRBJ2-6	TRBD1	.	CASSGDSVVANVLTF	TGTGCCAGCAGTGGGGACAGCGTCGTGGCCAACGTCCTGACTTTC
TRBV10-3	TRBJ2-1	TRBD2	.	CAISVAGGGNNEQFF	TGTGCCATCTCAGTTGCCGGGGGGGGAAACAATGAGCAGTTCTTC
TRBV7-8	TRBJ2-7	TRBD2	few	CASSWTSGGSNEQYF	TGTGCCAGCAGCTGGACTAGCGGGGGCTCAAACGAGCAGTACTTC